This TCR beta chain came from a study of graft-versus-host responses after intestinal transplantation. Study as a whole: Every one of the recipients received anti-thymocyte globulin induction and afterwards took tacrolimus and steroids for around 3 years.

Trimming at V came to 0 bases and at J to 3 bases, leaving 16 bases not matched to a gene. Germline lookup yields CDR1 GTSNPN and CDR2 SVGIG (reference sequence). CDR3 size: 19 residues. Produced via immunoSEQ multiplex PCR; TCRdb's table is partial and in-frame only. This sample has some 86,000 clones, with 90% to 95% found just once. Comment on this clone: The antigen is undetermined.

J is TRBJ2-3 and V is TRBV30; 9 nucleotides agree with TRBD2. This sequence originates from a human donor who received an intestinal transplant. The sample here was unstimulated CD4+ T cells sorted from spleen or lymph node cells, taken before intestinal transplant. Written as DNA, the CDR3 is TGTGCCTGGAGTGTACTGCTTCCCGGTCGGCGGGGGGGGACAGATACGCAGTATTTT. Translated: CAWSVLLPGRRGGTDTQYF. The variable domain in full, completed from reference TRBV30 and TRBJ2-3, reads SQTIHQWPATLVQPVGSPLSLECTVEGTSNPNLYWYRQAAGRGLQLLFYSVGIGQISSEVPQNLSASRPQDRQFILSSKKLLLSDSGFYLCAWSVLLPGRRGGTDTQYFGPGTRLTVL.